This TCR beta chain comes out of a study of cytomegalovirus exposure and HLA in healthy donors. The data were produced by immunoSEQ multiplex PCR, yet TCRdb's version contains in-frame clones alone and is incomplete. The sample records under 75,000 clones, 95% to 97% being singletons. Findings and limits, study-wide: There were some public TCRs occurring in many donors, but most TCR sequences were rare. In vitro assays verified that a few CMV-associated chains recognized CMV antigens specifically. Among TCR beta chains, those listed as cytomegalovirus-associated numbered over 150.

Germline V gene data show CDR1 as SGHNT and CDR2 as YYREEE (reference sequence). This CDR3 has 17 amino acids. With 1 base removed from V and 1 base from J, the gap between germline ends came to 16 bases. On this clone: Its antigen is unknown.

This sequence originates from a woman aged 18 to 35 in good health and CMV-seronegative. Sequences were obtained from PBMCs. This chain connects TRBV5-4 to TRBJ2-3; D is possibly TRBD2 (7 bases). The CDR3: CASSLIGGEGRTDTQYF. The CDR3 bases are TGTGCCAGCAGCTTGATAGGGGGGGAGGGCCGCACAGATACGCAGTATTTT.